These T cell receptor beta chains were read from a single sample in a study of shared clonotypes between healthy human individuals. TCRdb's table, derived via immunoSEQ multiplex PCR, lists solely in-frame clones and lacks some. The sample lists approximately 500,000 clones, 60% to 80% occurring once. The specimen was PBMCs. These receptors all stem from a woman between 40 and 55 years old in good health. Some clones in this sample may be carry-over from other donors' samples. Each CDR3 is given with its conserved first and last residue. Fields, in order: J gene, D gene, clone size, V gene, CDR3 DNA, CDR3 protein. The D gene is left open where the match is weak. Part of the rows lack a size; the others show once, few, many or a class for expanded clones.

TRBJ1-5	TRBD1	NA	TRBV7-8	TGTGCCAGCAGACAACAGGGGGATCAGCCCCAGCATTTT	CASRQQGDQPQHF
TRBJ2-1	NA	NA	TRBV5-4	TGTGCCAGCAGCTTGGTGACAGGGAGGAATGAGCAGTTCTTC	CASSLVTGRNEQFF
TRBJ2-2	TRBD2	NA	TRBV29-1	TGCAGCGCCGGGACTAGCGGGGAAACCGGGGAGCTGTTTTTT	CSAGTSGETGELFF
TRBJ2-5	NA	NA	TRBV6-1	TGTGCCAGCAGTGCTAGCGCCCAAGAGACCCAGTACTTC	CASSASAQETQYF
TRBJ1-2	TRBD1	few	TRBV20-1	TGCAGTGCTGGGGGACAGACCAACACCTTC	CSAGGQTNTF
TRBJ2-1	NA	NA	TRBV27	TGTGCCAGCAGTTTGGGTAGGGGTTATGAGCAGTTCTTC	CASSLGRGYEQFF
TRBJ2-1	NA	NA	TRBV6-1	TGCGCCAGCAGTGGTAGCGACAGATACAATGAGCAGTTCTTC	CASSGSDRYNEQFF
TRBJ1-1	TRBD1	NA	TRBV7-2	TGTGCCAGCAGCCCAGGGGGTATGAACACTGAAGCTTTCTTT	CASSPGGMNTEAFF
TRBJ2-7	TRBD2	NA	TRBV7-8	TGTGCCAGCAGCCCCCCTAGCGGGAGTTCGTACGAGCAGTACTTC	CASSPPSGSSYEQYF
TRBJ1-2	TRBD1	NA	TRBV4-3	TGCGCCAGCAGCCAACCCGGTCAGGGGGCTTATGGCTACACCTTC	CASSQPGQGAYGYTF
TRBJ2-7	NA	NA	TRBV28	TGTGCCAGCAGTTCTCCGGGACACTCCTACGAGCAGTACTTC	CASSSPGHSYEQYF
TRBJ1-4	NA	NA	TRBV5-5	TGTGCCAGCAGCTTGGTCGGTAATGAAAAACTGTTTTTT	CASSLVGNEKLFF
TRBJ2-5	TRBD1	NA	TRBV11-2	TGTGCCAGCAGACAGGGGCCACAAGAGACCCAGTACTTC	CASRQGPQETQYF
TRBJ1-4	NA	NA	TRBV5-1	TGCGCCAGCAGACAGGGTGGGAATGAAAAACTGTTTTTT	CASRQGGNEKLFF
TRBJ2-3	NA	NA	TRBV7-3	TGTGCCAGCAGCCCCGGGGCTAGCCGAGATACGCAGTATTTT	CASSPGASRDTQYF
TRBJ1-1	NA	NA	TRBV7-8	TGTGCCAGCAGCTTAGCGGGGGCTGGGAACCAGTACACTGAAGCTTTCTTT	CASSLAGAGNQYTEAFF